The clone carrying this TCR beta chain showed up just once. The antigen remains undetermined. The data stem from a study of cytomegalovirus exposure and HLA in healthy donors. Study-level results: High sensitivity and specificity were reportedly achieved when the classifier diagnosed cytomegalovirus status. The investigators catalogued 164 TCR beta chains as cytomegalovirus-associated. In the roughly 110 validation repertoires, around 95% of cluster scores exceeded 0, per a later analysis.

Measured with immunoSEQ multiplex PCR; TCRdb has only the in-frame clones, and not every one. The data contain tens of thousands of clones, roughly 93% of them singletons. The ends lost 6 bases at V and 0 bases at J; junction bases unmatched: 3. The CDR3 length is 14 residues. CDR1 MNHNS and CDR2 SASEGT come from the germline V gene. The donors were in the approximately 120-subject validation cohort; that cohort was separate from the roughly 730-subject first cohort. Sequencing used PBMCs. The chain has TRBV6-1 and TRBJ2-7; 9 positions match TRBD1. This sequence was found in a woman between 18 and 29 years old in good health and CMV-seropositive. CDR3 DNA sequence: TGTGCCAGCAGGTGGGACAGGGACTCCTACGAGCAGTACTTC. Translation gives CASRWDRDSYEQYF.